This T cell receptor beta chain was sequenced in a study of blood T cell repertoires in COVID-19. With 6 bases removed from V and 4 bases from J, the gap between germline ends came to 18 bases. The germline V gene encodes CDR1 MNHEY and CDR2 SVGEGT. The CDR3 spans 15 residues. Participants, roughly 18 to 100 years old, spanned under 25 US areas. Membership in each cohort depended on participant-reported clinical history. Recovered Cohort 3 donors showed two negative PCRs, clearance, or symptom resolution. The table came from immunoSEQ multiplex PCR; TCRdb's copy has only in-frame clones and leaves some out. The table lists 250,000 to 350,000 clones, over 75% of them singletons.

This TCR came from a woman aged 30 to 39 who had recovered from COVID-19. The specimen was PBMCs or T cells enriched from blood (not recorded which). The rearrangement joins TRBV6-2 or TRBV6-3 to TRBJ2-5; possibly TRBD2 for D (5 bases). The chain's CDR3 is CASSLRGFLLETQYF. CDR3 in DNA: TGTGCCAGCAGCCTCAGAGGGTTCCTATTAGAGACCCAGTACTTC.